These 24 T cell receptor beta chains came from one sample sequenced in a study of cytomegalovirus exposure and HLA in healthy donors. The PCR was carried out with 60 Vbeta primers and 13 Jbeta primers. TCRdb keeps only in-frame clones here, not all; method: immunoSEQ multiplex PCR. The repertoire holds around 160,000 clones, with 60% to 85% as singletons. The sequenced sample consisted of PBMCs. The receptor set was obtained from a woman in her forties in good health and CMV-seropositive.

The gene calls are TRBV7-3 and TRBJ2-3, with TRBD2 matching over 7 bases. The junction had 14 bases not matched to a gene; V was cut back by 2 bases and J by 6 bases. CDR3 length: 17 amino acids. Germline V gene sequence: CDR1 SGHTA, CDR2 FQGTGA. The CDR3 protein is CASSLGVGGGTGDTQYF. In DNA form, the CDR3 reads TGTGCCAGCAGCTTAGGGGTTGGGGGGGGAACGGGGGATACGCAGTATTTT.

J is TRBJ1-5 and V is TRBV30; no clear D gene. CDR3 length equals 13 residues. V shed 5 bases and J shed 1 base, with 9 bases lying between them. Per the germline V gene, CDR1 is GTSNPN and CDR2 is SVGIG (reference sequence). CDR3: CAWGERSNQPQHF. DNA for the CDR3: TGTGCCTGGGGGGAGAGGAGCAATCAGCCCCAGCATTTT.

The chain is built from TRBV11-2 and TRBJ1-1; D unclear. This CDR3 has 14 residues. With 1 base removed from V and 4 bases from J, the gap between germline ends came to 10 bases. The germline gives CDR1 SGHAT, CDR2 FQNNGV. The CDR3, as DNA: TGTGCCAGCAGCTTAGTTCGCGGGCCCACTGAAGCTTTCTTT. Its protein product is CASSLVRGPTEAFF.

The CDR3 sequence: CASSPLGQGDGKLFF. CDR3 DNA: TGTGCCAGCTCACCACTGGGACAGGGAGATGGAAAACTGTTTTTT. This sequence joins TRBV18 and TRBJ1-4, with TRBD1 matching 9 bases. CDR3 size: 15 residues. CDR1 is KGHSH and CDR2 is LQKENI in the germline V gene. The trim removed 1 base at V and 10 bases at J, leaving 7 bases unmatched.

The CDR3: CASRGTGVSPLHF. CDR3 bases: TGTGCCAGCCGTGGGACAGGGGTCTCACCCCTCCACTTT. The chain joins TRBV27 to TRBJ1-6, with 10 bases that match TRBD1. The ends lost 8 bases at V and 10 bases at J; junction bases unmatched: 5. CDR3 size: 13 residues. Germline V gives CDR1 MNHEY, CDR2 SMNVEV (reference sequence).

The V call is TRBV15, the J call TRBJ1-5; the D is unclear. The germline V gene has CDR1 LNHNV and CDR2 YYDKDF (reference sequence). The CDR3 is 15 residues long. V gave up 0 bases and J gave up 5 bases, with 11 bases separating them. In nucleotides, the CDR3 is TGTGCCACCAGCAGAGACGCGGGCCTCGATCAGCCCCAGCATTTT. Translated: CATSRDAGLDQPQHF.

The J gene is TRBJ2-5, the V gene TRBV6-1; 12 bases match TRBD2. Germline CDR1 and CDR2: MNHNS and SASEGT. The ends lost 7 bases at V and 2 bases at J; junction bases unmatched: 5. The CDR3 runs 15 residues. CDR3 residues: CASTELAGGQETQYF. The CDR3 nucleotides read TGTGCCAGCACCGAACTAGCGGGGGGACAAGAGACCCAGTACTTC.

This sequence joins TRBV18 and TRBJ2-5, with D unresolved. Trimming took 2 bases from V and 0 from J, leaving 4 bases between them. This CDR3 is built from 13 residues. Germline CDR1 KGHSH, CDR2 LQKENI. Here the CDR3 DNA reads TGTGCCAGCTCACCATACAACCAAGAGACCCAGTACTTC. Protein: CASSPYNQETQYF.

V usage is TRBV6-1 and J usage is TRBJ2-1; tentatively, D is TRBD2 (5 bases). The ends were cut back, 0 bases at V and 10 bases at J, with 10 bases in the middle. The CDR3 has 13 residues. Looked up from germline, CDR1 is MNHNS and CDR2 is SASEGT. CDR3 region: CASSEAGGREQFF. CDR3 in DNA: TGTGCCAGCAGTGAAGCAGGAGGACGGGAGCAGTTCTTC.

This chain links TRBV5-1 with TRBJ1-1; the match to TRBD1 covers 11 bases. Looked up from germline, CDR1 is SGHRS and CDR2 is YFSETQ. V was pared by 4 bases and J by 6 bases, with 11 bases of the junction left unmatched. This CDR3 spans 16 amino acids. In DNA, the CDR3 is TGCGCCAGCAGCCTTCGGACAGGGGGCGAGAGCGCTGAAGCTTTCTTT. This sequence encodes CASSLRTGGESAEAFF.

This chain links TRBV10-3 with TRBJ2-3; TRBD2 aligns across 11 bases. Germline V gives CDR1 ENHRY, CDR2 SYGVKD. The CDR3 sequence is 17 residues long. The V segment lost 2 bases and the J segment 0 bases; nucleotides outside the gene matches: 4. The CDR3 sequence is CAISELAGGLSTDTQYF. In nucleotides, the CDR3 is TGTGCCATCAGTGAGCTAGCGGGGGGCCTTAGCACAGATACGCAGTATTTT.

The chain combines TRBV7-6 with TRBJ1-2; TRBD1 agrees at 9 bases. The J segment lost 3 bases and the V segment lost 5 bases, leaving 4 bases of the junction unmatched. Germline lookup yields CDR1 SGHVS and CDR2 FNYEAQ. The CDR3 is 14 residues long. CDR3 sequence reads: CASSLRDRDYGYTF. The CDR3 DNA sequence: TGTGCCAGCAGCCTACGGGACAGGGACTATGGCTACACCTTC.

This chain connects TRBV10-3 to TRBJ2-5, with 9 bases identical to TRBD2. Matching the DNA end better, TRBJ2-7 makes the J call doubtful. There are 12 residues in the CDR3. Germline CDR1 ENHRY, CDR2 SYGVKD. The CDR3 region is CATTSGSYEQYF. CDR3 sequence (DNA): TGTGCCACCACTAGCGGGTCCTACGAGCAGTACTTC.

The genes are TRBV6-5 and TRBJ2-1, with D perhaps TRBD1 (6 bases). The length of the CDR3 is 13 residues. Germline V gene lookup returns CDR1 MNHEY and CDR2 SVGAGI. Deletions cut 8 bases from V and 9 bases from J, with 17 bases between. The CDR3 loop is CASHVRRGGEQFF. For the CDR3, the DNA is TGTGCCAGCCACGTGCGGCGAGGGGGTGAGCAGTTCTTC.

CDR3 loop: CASSQGVGTEAFF. CDR3 nucleotides: TGTGCCAGCAGTCAGGGGGTGGGAACTGAAGCTTTCTTT. The chain is built from TRBV6-5 and TRBJ1-1; 7 nucleotides align to TRBD1. Looked up from germline, CDR1 is MNHEY and CDR2 is SVGAGI. V shed 5 bases, J shed 5 bases, and the junction held 5 bases outside the gene matches. This CDR3 comprises 13 residues.

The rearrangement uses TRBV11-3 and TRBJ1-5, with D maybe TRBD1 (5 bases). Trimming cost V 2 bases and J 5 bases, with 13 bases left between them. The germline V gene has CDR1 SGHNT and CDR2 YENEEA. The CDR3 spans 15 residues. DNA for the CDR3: TGTGCCAGCAGCTTATTTTCAGGGTTTTATCAGCCCCAGCATTTT. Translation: CASSLFSGFYQPQHF.

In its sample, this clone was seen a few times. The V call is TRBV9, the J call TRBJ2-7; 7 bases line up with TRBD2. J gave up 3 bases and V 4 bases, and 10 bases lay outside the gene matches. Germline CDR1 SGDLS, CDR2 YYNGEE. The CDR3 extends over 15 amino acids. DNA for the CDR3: TGTGCCAGCAGCCCCCCCCCGGGGGGTCGCTACGAGCAGTACTTC. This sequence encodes CASSPPPGGRYEQYF.

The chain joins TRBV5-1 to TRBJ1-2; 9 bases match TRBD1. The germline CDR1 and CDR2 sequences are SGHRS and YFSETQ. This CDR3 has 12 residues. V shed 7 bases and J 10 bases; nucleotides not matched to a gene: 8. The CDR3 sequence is CASWGQGLDYTF. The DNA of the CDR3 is TGCGCCAGCTGGGGACAGGGTTTGGACTACACCTTC.

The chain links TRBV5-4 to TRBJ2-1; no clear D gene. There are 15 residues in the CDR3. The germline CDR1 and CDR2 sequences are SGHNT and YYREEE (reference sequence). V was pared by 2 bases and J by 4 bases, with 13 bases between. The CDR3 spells CASSLKGAQYNEQFF. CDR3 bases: TGTGCCAGCAGCTTAAAAGGAGCCCAATACAATGAGCAGTTCTTC.

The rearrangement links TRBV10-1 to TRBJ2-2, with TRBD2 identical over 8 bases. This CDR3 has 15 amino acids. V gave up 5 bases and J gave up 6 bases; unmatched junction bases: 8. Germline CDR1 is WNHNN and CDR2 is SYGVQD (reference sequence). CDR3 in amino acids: CASSPGLVVAGELFF. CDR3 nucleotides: TGCGCCAGCAGTCCGGGACTAGTCGTCGCCGGGGAGCTGTTTTTT.

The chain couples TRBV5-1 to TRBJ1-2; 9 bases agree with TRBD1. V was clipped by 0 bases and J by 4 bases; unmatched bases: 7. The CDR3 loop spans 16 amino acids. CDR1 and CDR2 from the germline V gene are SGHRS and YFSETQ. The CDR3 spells CASSLGTGGGGYGYTF. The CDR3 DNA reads TGCGCCAGCAGCTTGGGAACAGGGGGCGGTGGCTATGGCTACACCTTC.

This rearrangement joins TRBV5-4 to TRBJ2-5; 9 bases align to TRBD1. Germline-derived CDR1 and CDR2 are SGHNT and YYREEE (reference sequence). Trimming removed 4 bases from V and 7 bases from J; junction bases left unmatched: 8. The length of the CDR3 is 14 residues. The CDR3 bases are TGTGCCAGCAGCCCCGGGACAGGGAGTGTGACCCAGTACTTC. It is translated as CASSPGTGSVTQYF.

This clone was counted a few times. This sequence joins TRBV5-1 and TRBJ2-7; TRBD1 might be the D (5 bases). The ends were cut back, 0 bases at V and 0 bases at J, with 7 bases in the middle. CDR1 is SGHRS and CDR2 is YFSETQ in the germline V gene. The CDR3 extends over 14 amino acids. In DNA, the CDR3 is TGCGCCAGCAGCTTGGGGGGCAACTCCTACGAGCAGTACTTC. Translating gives CASSLGGNSYEQYF. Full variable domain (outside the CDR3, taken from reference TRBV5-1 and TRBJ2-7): KAGVTQTPRYLIKTRGQQVTLSCSPISGHRSVSWYQQTPGQGLQFLFEYFSETQRNKGNFPGRFSGRQFSNSRSEMNVSTLELGDSALYLCASSLGGNSYEQYFGPGTRLTVT.

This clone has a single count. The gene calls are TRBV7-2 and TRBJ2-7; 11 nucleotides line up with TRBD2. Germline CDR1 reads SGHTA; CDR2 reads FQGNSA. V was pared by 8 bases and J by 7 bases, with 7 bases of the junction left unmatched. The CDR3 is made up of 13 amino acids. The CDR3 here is CASRKLAGDEQYF. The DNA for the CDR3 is TGTGCCAGCCGAAAACTAGCGGGGGATGAGCAGTACTTC.